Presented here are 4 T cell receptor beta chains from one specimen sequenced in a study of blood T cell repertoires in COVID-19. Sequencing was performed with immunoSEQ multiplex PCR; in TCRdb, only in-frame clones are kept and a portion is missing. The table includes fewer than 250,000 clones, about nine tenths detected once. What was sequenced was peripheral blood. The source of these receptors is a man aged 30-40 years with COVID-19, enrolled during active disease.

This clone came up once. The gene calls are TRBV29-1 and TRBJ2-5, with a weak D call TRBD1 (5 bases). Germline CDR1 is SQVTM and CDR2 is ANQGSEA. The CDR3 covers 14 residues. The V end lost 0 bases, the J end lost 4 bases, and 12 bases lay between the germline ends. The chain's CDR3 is CSVEDLPGIETQYF. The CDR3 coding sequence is TGCAGCGTTGAAGATCTCCCAGGGATAGAGACCCAGTACTTC.

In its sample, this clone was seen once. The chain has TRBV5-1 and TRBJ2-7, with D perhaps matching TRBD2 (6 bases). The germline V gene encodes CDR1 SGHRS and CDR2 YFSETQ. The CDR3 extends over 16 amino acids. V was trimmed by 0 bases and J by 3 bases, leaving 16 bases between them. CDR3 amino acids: CASSLAGGLQLYEQYF. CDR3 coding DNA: TGCGCCAGCAGCTTGGCCGGGGGACTGCAACTCTACGAGCAGTACTTC. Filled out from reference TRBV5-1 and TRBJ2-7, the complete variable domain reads KAGVTQTPRYLIKTRGQQVTLSCSPISGHRSVSWYQQTPGQGLQFLFEYFSETQRNKGNFPGRFSGRQFSNSRSEMNVSTLELGDSALYLCASSLAGGLQLYEQYFGPGTRLTVT.

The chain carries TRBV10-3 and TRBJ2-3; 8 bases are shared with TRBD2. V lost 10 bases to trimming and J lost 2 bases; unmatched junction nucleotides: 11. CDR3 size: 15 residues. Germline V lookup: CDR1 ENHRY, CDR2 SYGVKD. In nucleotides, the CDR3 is TGTGCCACCCTCGGGGGAGCGGGGGTCACAGATACGCAGTATTTT. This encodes CATLGGAGVTDTQYF.

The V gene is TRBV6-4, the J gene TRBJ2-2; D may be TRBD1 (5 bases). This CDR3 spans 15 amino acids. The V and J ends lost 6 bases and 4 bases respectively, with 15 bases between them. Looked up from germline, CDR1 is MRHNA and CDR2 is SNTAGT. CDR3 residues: CASSSGAGFTGELFF. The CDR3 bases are TGTGCCAGCAGCTCTGGGGCAGGCTTCACCGGGGAGCTGTTTTTT.